The entry below gives a single T cell receptor beta chain sequence along with its context. A much larger clone lies one base from this, so it may be a read error. Other DNA variants within this sample encode the same CDR3. The CDR3 is 13 residues long. The germline V gene has CDR1 LNHDA and CDR2 SQIVND (reference sequence). V lost 3 bases, J lost 5 bases, and 8 bases lay in between. All enrollees were about 18 to 89 years old and from approximately 24 US areas. Two negative PCRs, clearance, or symptom resolution had been documented for recovered Cohort 3 donors. In the authors' methods: Estimated nucleated cell counts came from reference gene primer amplification. Method: immunoSEQ multiplex PCR; TCRdb's copy keeps in-frame clones and lacks some. The V and J calls and clone size were taken over from that table, and D and trimming were inferred from the DNA. The sample lists under 450,000 clones, roughly four fifths occurring once.

This record comes from a study of blood T cell repertoires in COVID-19. The V gene is TRBV19, the J gene TRBJ1-5; D gene uncertain. The sample was PBMCs or T cells enriched from blood (not recorded which). This TCR derives from a woman aged 50 to 65 who had recovered from COVID-19. The CDR3 here is CASSIEEDQPQHF. The DNA for the CDR3 is TGTGCCAGTAGTATTGAGGAGGATCAGCCCCAGCATTTT.